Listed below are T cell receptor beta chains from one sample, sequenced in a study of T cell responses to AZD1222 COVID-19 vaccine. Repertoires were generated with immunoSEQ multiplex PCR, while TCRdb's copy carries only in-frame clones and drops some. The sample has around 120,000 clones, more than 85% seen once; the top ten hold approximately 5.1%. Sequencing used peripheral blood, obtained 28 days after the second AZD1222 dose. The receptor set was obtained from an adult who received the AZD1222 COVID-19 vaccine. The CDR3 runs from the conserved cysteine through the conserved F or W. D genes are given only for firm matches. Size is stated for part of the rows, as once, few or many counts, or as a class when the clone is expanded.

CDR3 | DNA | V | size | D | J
CASSLEGLAGGRETQYF | TGTGCCAGCAGCTTAGAGGGACTAGCGGGGGGTCGGGAGACCCAGTACTTC | TRBV11-2 | - | TRBD2 | TRBJ2-5
CASSPDGTYGYTF | TGTGCCAGCTCACCGGACGGTACCTATGGCTACACCTTC | TRBV18 | - | - | TRBJ1-2
CASNRDSASETQYF | TGCGCCAGCAATCGGGACAGCGCTTCTGAGACCCAGTACTTC | TRBV5-1 | - | TRBD1 | TRBJ2-5
CASPLRNTEAFF | TGTGCCAGCCCCCTAAGAAACACTGAAGCTTTCTTT | TRBV2 | - | - | TRBJ1-1
CSVVTASTGELFF | TGCAGCGTCGTCACGGCCAGCACCGGGGAGCTGTTTTTT | TRBV29-1 | - | - | TRBJ2-2
CASSRWVQRNTIYF | TGCGCCAGCAGCCGCTGGGTGCAGAGAAACACCATATATTTT | TRBV10-1 | - | - | TRBJ1-3
CSASRGRSVYEQYF | TGCAGTGCTAGTAGGGGGCGTTCGGTCTACGAGCAGTACTTC | TRBV20-1 | - | TRBD1 | TRBJ2-7
CASTIDGTANTEAFF | TGCGCCAGCACCATCGACGGGACAGCGAACACTGAAGCTTTCTTT | TRBV5-1 | - | TRBD1 | TRBJ1-1
CASSLTGELFF | TGTGCCAGCAGCCTGACCGGGGAGCTGTTTTTT | TRBV7-9 | - | - | TRBJ2-2
CAISESRVNTEAFF | TGTGCCATCAGTGAGTCGAGGGTGAACACTGAAGCTTTCTTT | TRBV10-3 | - | - | TRBJ1-1
CAWSVDSNQPQHF | TGTGCCTGGAGTGTAGATAGCAATCAGCCCCAGCATTTT | TRBV30 | - | - | TRBJ1-5
CASSLGNSGDNEQFF | TGTGCCAGCAGCCTGGGAAATAGCGGCGACAATGAGCAGTTCTTC | TRBV5-8 | - | - | TRBJ2-1
CASSLMERAGYTF | TGTGCCAGCAGCTTGATGGAGCGCGCTGGCTACACCTTC | TRBV5-4 | - | - | TRBJ1-2
CASSLTGGSEAFF | TGTGCCAGCAGCCTTACAGGGGGCAGTGAAGCTTTCTTT | TRBV6-6 | - | TRBD1 | TRBJ1-1
CAGASDQYNEQFF | TGTGCCGGGGCTAGCGACCAATACAATGAGCAGTTCTTC | TRBV9 | - | - | TRBJ2-1
CASSSVGLEPNYGYTF | TGTGCCAGCAGCTCGGTTGGGTTGGAGCCTAACTATGGCTACACCTTC | TRBV7-2 | - | - | TRBJ1-2
CASSLRGENTEAFF | TGTGCCAGCAGCTTACGTGGAGAGAACACTGAAGCTTTCTTT | TRBV7-8 | - | - | TRBJ1-1
CASSLGDRTEAFF | TGTGCCAGCAGCTTGGGGGACAGGACTGAAGCTTTCTTT | TRBV11-2 | - | TRBD1 | TRBJ1-1
CASRNRGRDNEQFF | TGTGCCAGCAGAAACAGGGGGCGGGACAATGAGCAGTTCTTC | TRBV6-6 | - | TRBD1 | TRBJ2-1
CASSETPTTPSGNTIYF | TGTGCCAGCAGCGAAACTCCTACCACCCCCTCTGGAAACACCATATATTTT | TRBV9 | - | - | TRBJ1-3
CASSQDRQPQHF | TGTGCCAGCAGCCAAGATCGGCAGCCCCAGCATTTT | TRBV3-1/TRBV3-2 | once | - | TRBJ1-5
CASSQARKSTDTQYF | TGTGCCAGCAGCCAGGCCCGGAAGAGCACAGATACGCAGTATTTT | TRBV3-1/TRBV3-2 | - | - | TRBJ2-3
CASSYSGGAGYGYTF | TGTGCCAGCAGTTACTCCGGGGGCGCGGGCTATGGCTACACCTTC | TRBV6-5 | - | - | TRBJ1-2
CASSLSRETQYF | TGTGCCAGCAGCCTATCAAGAGAGACCCAGTACTTC | TRBV7-8 | - | - | TRBJ2-5
CASSRQGGDTGELFF | TGTGCCAGCAGCCGACAGGGGGGAGACACCGGGGAGCTGTTTTTT | TRBV5-4 | once | TRBD1 | TRBJ2-2
CASSYSYNQETQYF | TGTGCCAGCAGTTACTCGTACAACCAAGAGACCCAGTACTTC | TRBV6-5 | - | - | TRBJ2-5
CASSVQGNYGYTF | TGTGCCAGCAGTGTGCAGGGGAACTATGGCTACACCTTC | TRBV2 | few | - | TRBJ1-2
CASSQAGAGYTF | TGCGCCAGCAGCCAAGCAGGGGCTGGCTACACCTTC | TRBV4-3 | - | - | TRBJ1-2
CASSVEGWRTETQYF | TGTGCCAGCAGCGTAGAAGGGTGGAGAACAGAGACCCAGTACTTC | TRBV9 | - | - | TRBJ2-5
CASRYRGRNTEAFF | TGTGCCAGCAGATACAGGGGCCGGAACACTGAAGCTTTCTTT | TRBV7-2 | - | TRBD1 | TRBJ1-1
CASSGSGVNNEQFF | TGCGCCAGCAGCGGATCTGGGGTTAACAATGAGCAGTTCTTC | TRBV5-1 | once | - | TRBJ2-1